This T cell receptor beta chain appears in the sequencing data of a study of shared clonotypes between healthy human individuals. Source study methods: Junction-only sequences without quality scores were provided by ImmunoSEQ, so filtering was different. The method was immunoSEQ multiplex PCR; TCRdb's version includes in-frame clones alone and lacks a portion of them. Clone size and the V and J calls come from that table; the DNA yielded D and trimming. The repertoire consists of 2 million to 2.5 million clones, with roughly 95% occurring once and the leading ten covering roughly 0.13%. In germline, CDR1 is SGHTA, CDR2 FQGNSA. V lost 5 bases, J lost 8 bases, and 6 bases stayed unmatched. The CDR3 contains 14 residues.

Material: naive CD4+ T cells sorted from blood. Indicated subset: CD45RA+ positively selected. V is TRBV7-2 and J is TRBJ1-3, with TRBD1 matching over 10 bases. The receptor's source is a young man in good health. For the CDR3, the DNA is TGTGCCAGCAGCCCGACAGGGGGCAGGGACACCATATATTTT. This gives the protein CASSPTGGRDTIYF.